One sample yielded the 25 T cell receptor beta chains listed below, sequenced in a study of identical twins. Each CDR3 protein is one row after TCRdb ran MiXCR on the 5' RACE reads. The sample gives about 810,000 distinct CDR3 sequences, 12% of which show up once; about 1.5% is in the top ten. These data also formed part of another study, on yellow fever vaccine responses in identical twins.

Sequencing was performed on PBMCs. Receptor source: a woman aged 18-30 years in good health.

In its sample, this clonotype was seen many times. The V and J genes are TRBV11-2 and TRBJ2-4, with D uncertain. The CDR3 has 16 amino acids. Germline values: CDR1 SGHAT, CDR2 FQNNGV. V lost 3 bases to trimming and J lost 5 bases, with 17 bases between them. The CDR3 nucleotides read TGTGCCAGCAGCTTTCTTCAGGTCGTAGGTCAAAACATTCAGTACTTC. It specifies CASSFLQVVGQNIQYF.

This chain joins TRBV7-9 and TRBJ1-6, with D possibly matching TRBD1 (5 bases). V was cut by 4 bases and J by 5 bases, with 15 bases left in between. In germline, CDR1 is SEHNR, CDR2 FQNEAQ (reference sequence). The CDR3 loop spans 16 amino acids. The CDR3 here is CASSSRGFGDNSPLHF. The DNA for the CDR3 is TGTGCCAGCAGCTCACGGGGGTTCGGGGATAATTCACCCCTCCACTTT.

The chain is built from TRBV12-3 or TRBV12-4 and TRBJ2-1, with TRBD1 matching over 7 bases. This CDR3 has 14 amino acids. J gave up 7 bases and V 8 bases, and 11 bases lay outside the gene matches. The CDR3 coding sequence is TGTGCCAGCGGAACACAGGGGTCTGAGAATGAGCAGTTCTTC. It translates to CASGTQGSENEQFF.

This chain joins TRBV28 and TRBJ1-2; 11 bases fit TRBD1. Germline CDR1 is MDHEN and CDR2 is SYDVKM. After removal of 4 bases from V and 4 bases from J, the junction contained 2 bases not matched to a gene. This CDR3 spans 14 amino acids. The CDR3 loop is CASSWGTGGYGYTF. The CDR3 DNA reads TGTGCCAGCAGTTGGGGGACAGGGGGCTATGGCTACACCTTC.

This clonotype was found a few times. The chain has TRBV20-1 and TRBJ2-3; TRBD2 matches at 7 bases. The CDR3 contains 12 residues. The V and J ends lost 6 bases and 8 bases, in that order; junction bases with no gene match: 8. Germline CDR1 DFQATT, CDR2 SNEGSKA (reference sequence). CDR3 in amino acids: CSAGNSGGTQYF. DNA of the CDR3: TGCAGTGCCGGAAACTCGGGGGGTACGCAGTATTTT.

For the CDR3, the DNA is TGTGCCAGCAGCCTAGGGATTGGGAGCGGGAGGCCCTGGGAGCAGTACTTC. Translating gives CASSLGIGSGRPWEQYF. The chain combines TRBV3-1 with TRBJ2-7, with 9 bases aligning to TRBD2. Germline loops: CDR1 LGHDT, CDR2 YNNKEL (reference sequence). V gave up 4 bases and J gave up 7 bases; unmatched junction bases: 17. The CDR3 consists of 17 residues.

V is TRBV29-1 and J is TRBJ2-2; 7 nucleotides align to TRBD1. CDR3 length equals 13 residues. CDR1 and CDR2 from the germline V gene are SQVTM and ANQGSEA. After removal of 5 bases from V and 7 bases from J, the junction contained 7 bases not matched to a gene. The CDR3 protein is CSVRKGAGGELFF. The CDR3 region has the DNA TGCAGCGTTAGGAAGGGGGCAGGCGGGGAGCTGTTTTTT.

The V and J genes are TRBV5-1 and TRBJ2-7; D is perhaps TRBD1 (6 bases). V dropped 4 bases and J dropped 1 base, with 12 bases sitting between them. CDR3 size: 14 residues. Germline V gene lookup returns CDR1 SGHRS and CDR2 YFSETQ. The CDR3 reads CASSRFDRSYEQYF. In nucleotides, the CDR3 is TGCGCCAGCAGCCGATTCGACAGGTCCTACGAGCAGTACTTC.

This clonotype was seen only a few times. This sequence joins TRBV28 and TRBJ1-1; D remains ambiguous. V dropped 4 bases and J dropped 0 bases, with 9 bases sitting between them. Germline assignment: CDR1 MDHEN and CDR2 SYDVKM. The CDR3 sequence is 14 residues long. The CDR3 loop is CASSWGIVNTEAFF. CDR3 DNA sequence: TGTGCCAGCAGTTGGGGTATAGTGAACACTGAAGCTTTCTTT.

This chain joins TRBV6-1 and TRBJ1-1; TRBD1 is a possible D gene (6 bases). This CDR3 spans 15 amino acids. CDR1 is MNHNS and CDR2 is SASEGT in the germline V gene. Deletions cut 7 bases from V and 1 base from J, with 16 bases between. The CDR3 spells CASTEEGTSNTEAFF. The CDR3, as DNA: TGTGCCAGCACCGAAGAAGGGACATCGAACACTGAAGCTTTCTTT.

This clonotype was observed a few times. The rearrangement joins TRBV5-6 to TRBJ1-2; D unclear. The germline CDR1 and CDR2 sequences are SGHDT and YYEEEE. The CDR3 runs 14 residues. V lost 2 bases and J lost 0, with 8 bases in between. In DNA form, the CDR3 reads TGTGCCAGCAGCTTCTCCGGGTCTAACTATGGCTACACCTTC. Protein product: CASSFSGSNYGYTF.

A few counts support this clonotype. V is TRBV5-1 and J is TRBJ2-7, with a weak D call TRBD2 (6 bases). The CDR3 totals 14 residues. The germline V gene has CDR1 SGHRS and CDR2 YFSETQ. V lost 8 bases to trimming and J lost 6 bases, with 21 bases between them. The CDR3 DNA reads as TGCGCCAGTACGCGGGATACGGGGGTCTCCGAGCAGTACTTC. Residues: CASTRDTGVSEQYF.

This clonotype has just a few counts. The rearrangement joins TRBV14 to TRBJ1-1; TRBD1 might be the D (5 bases). The germline gives CDR1 SGHDN, CDR2 FVKESK. The CDR3 extends over 17 amino acids. V gave up 3 bases and J gave up 1 base, with 18 bases separating them. The CDR3 coding sequence is TGTGCCAGCAGCCAGAGATTAACAGGCAGTGAGAACACTGAAGCTTTCTTT. Amino acid sequence: CASSQRLTGSENTEAFF.

The J gene is TRBJ2-2, the V gene TRBV20-1; 12 bases are shared with TRBD2. Per germline, CDR1 DFQATT and CDR2 SNEGSKA (reference sequence). This CDR3 spans 15 amino acids. V shed 5 bases, J shed 1 base, and the junction held 2 bases outside the gene matches. The CDR3 DNA is TGCAGTGCTCAGACTAGCGGGGGGAACACCGGGGAGCTGTTTTTT. This codes for CSAQTSGGNTGELFF.

This clonotype was detected a few times. The chain has TRBV3-1 and TRBJ1-6; possibly TRBD1 for D (6 bases). The V gene's germline CDR1 is LGHDT and CDR2 YNNKEL (reference sequence). With 4 bases removed from V and 9 bases from J, the gap between germline ends came to 16 bases. This CDR3 has 15 amino acids. For the CDR3, the DNA is TGTGCCAGCAGCCTTAAAACAGGGTTCGGTTCACCCCTCCACTTT. As protein: CASSLKTGFGSPLHF.

This clonotype was counted only a few times. The rearrangement joins TRBV10-3 to TRBJ2-3; D unresolved. V lost 1 base, J lost 3 bases, and 20 bases lay in between. CDR3 length: 18 residues. The germline CDR1 and CDR2 sequences are ENHRY and SYGVKD. CDR3 DNA sequence: TGTGCCATCAGTGAGTTCTCGGTAGCATTTACCCCTACAGATACGCAGTATTTT. As protein: CAISEFSVAFTPTDTQYF.

This clonotype has more than one count but fewer than ten. The rearrangement joins TRBV29-1 to TRBJ1-2; D perhaps matches TRBD1 (5 bases). The V and J ends lost 7 bases and 4 bases respectively, with 19 bases between them. This CDR3 region has 14 residues. Germline CDR1 reads SQVTM; CDR2 reads ANQGSEA. The CDR3 DNA reads as TGCAGCGCCCCACTGGGACCTGTTGCCTATGGCTACACCTTC. As protein: CSAPLGPVAYGYTF.

This clonotype turned up a few times. The chain carries TRBV28 and TRBJ2-3; weak D call: TRBD1 (6 bases). V shed 6 bases and J shed 1 base, with 14 bases lying between them. This CDR3 comprises 15 residues. From germline, CDR1 is MDHEN and CDR2 SYDVKM. This CDR3 is CASSSDRPRTDTQYF. Written as DNA, the CDR3 is TGTGCCAGCAGCTCGGACAGACCCCGCACAGATACGCAGTATTTT.

This clonotype has a handful of counts. The chain recombines TRBV4-1 with TRBJ2-5, with 8 bases that match TRBD2. Germline CDR1 and CDR2: MGHRA and YSYEKL. CDR3 length: 15 residues. Germline trimming cut 2 bases from V and 5 bases from J; bases unmatched to any gene: 7. The CDR3 here is CASSQLSGSGETQYF. The CDR3 DNA sequence: TGCGCCAGCAGCCAACTCAGCGGGAGCGGCGAGACCCAGTACTTC.

This clonotype appeared many times. The genes are TRBV9 and TRBJ1-3; no firm D call. This CDR3 has 15 residues. The V end was cut by 0 bases, the J end by 0 bases, with 7 bases between. Germline assignment: CDR1 SGDLS and CDR2 YYNGEE. CDR3 residues: CASSVVPSSGNTIYF. The CDR3 region has the DNA TGTGCCAGCAGCGTAGTCCCCAGCTCTGGAAACACCATATATTTT.

This clonotype was counted a few times. The J gene is TRBJ2-6, the V gene TRBV7-8, with a possible D match to TRBD1 (5 bases). CDR3 length equals 14 residues. The germline V and J ends were trimmed by 5 bases and 1 base, with 6 bases remaining between them. Germline V gene sequence: CDR1 SGHVS, CDR2 FQNEAQ. The CDR3 is CASSKGSGANVLTF. CDR3 in DNA: TGTGCCAGCAGCAAGGGGTCTGGGGCCAACGTCCTGACTTTC.

The rearrangement links TRBV11-2 to TRBJ2-1, with 9 bases aligning to TRBD2. Germline loops: CDR1 SGHAT, CDR2 FQNNGV. The CDR3 totals 17 residues. After removal of 4 bases from V and 2 bases from J, the junction contained 9 bases not matched to a gene. CDR3 in DNA: TGTGCCAGCAGCTCTGTTAGCGGGGGAGTTGCCTACAATGAGCAGTTCTTC. Protein sequence: CASSSVSGGVAYNEQFF.

The gene calls are TRBV20-1 and TRBJ2-1, with D perhaps TRBD2 (6 bases). The CDR3 runs 15 residues. Trimming cost V 0 bases and J 0 bases, with 9 bases left between them. Germline loops: CDR1 DFQATT, CDR2 SNEGSKA (reference sequence). CDR3 sequence reads: CSAREAGTSYNEQFF. The CDR3 bases are TGCAGTGCTAGAGAGGCGGGGACCTCCTACAATGAGCAGTTCTTC.

The gene calls are TRBV10-3 and TRBJ2-7; D gene ambiguous. Germline assignment: CDR1 ENHRY and CDR2 SYGVKD. The germline V and J ends were trimmed by 10 bases and 0 bases, with 10 bases remaining between them. The CDR3 covers 12 residues. The CDR3 bases are TGTGCCACCGCCCCTAACTCCTACGAGCAGTACGTC. This codes for CATAPNSYEQYV.

This clonotype was found many times. The genes are TRBV5-5 and TRBJ2-1; 9 bases line up with TRBD2. CDR1 and CDR2 (germline): SGHKS, YYEKEE (reference sequence). The trim removed 4 bases at V and 4 bases at J, leaving 6 bases unmatched. The CDR3 is made up of 15 amino acids. CDR3 loop: CASSLSGGWYNEQFF. In DNA, the CDR3 is TGTGCCAGCAGCCTGAGCGGGGGGTGGTACAATGAGCAGTTCTTC.